Presented here are 21 T cell receptor beta chains from one specimen sequenced in a study of blood T cells in healthy people across ages. Sample-barcoded 5' priming and a J-beta primer mix drove a second PCR of roughly 6 to 12 cycles. TCRdb reprocessed the 5' RACE reads via MiXCR and lists one record per CDR3 protein. The sample contains roughly 830,000 distinct CDR3 sequences, 55% to 65% of which appear only once. Sequencing input: blood. Receptor source: a man under 40 in good health.

The chain combines TRBV4-3 with TRBJ1-2; perhaps TRBD1 as D (5 bases). The CDR3 has 14 amino acids. Germline CDR1 and CDR2: LGHNA and YSLEER. V was pared by 4 bases and J by 2 bases, with 11 bases between. The CDR3 is CASSPSRANYGYTF. The CDR3 DNA sequence: TGCGCCAGCAGCCCCTCCAGGGCCAACTATGGCTACACCTTC.

The chain carries TRBV20-1 and TRBJ2-7, with 7 bases matching TRBD1. The CDR3 is made up of 16 amino acids. The V gene's germline CDR1 is DFQATT and CDR2 SNEGSKA (reference sequence). The junction had 16 bases not matched to a gene; V was cut back by 6 bases and J by 2 bases. CDR3 protein: CSAKGARGSVTYEQYF. Here the CDR3 DNA reads TGCAGTGCCAAGGGGGCCCGCGGCAGCGTTACCTACGAGCAGTACTTC.

The rearrangement uses TRBV4-1 and TRBJ2-4, with D tentatively TRBD1 (5 bases). TRBJ2-7 matches the DNA end more closely, so the J call is doubtful. Germline V gene lookup returns CDR1 MGHRA and CDR2 YSYEKL. The CDR3 has 15 residues. CDR3 region: CASSQRQGASYEQYF. CDR3 sequence (DNA): TGCGCCAGCAGCCAACGGCAGGGTGCCTCCTACGAGCAGTACTTC.

The genes are TRBV5-1 and TRBJ2-5; 7 bases map to TRBD2. This CDR3 comprises 14 residues. Losses at the gene ends were 4 bases for V and 4 bases for J; bases not matched to a gene: 7. Per germline, CDR1 SGHRS and CDR2 YFSETQ. The CDR3 bases are TGCGCCAGCAGCCCCGGGACTAATGGAGAGACCCAGTACTTC. Its protein is CASSPGTNGETQYF.

The chain carries TRBV20-1 and TRBJ2-7, with 7 nucleotides matching TRBD2. The germline gives CDR1 DFQATT, CDR2 SNEGSKA (reference sequence). The CDR3 extends over 14 amino acids. The V and J ends lost 0 bases and 4 bases, in that order; junction bases with no gene match: 6. As DNA, the CDR3 is TGCAGTGCTAGAGATATTAGCGGGCCTTACGAGCAGTACTTC. Its protein is CSARDISGPYEQYF.

This clonotype was seen a few times. The chain is built from TRBV11-2 and TRBJ2-1, with 7 nucleotides matching TRBD2. Trimming at V came to 1 base and at J to 8 bases, leaving 8 bases not matched to a gene. The CDR3 extends over 15 amino acids. Germline V gene data show CDR1 as SGHAT and CDR2 as FQNNGV. The DNA of the CDR3 is TGTGCCAGCAGCTTAGGGGGGGGACCTTGGGATGAGCAGTTCTTC. Translation: CASSLGGGPWDEQFF.

This rearrangement joins TRBV20-1 to TRBJ2-3; D is uncertain. Looked up from germline, CDR1 is DFQATT and CDR2 is SNEGSKA (reference sequence). V was pared by 0 bases and J by 1 base, with 8 bases between. CDR3 size: 14 residues. CDR3 nucleotides: TGCAGTGCTAGAGATTTCCGGGGCACAGATACGCAGTATTTT. Its protein is CSARDFRGTDTQYF.

The CDR3 here is CSVAELGGQNYGYTF. CDR3 DNA: TGCAGCGTTGCGGAGTTGGGGGGACAGAACTATGGCTACACCTTC. The chain joins TRBV29-1 to TRBJ1-2; 7 bases fit TRBD1. In germline, CDR1 is SQVTM, CDR2 ANQGSEA. There are 15 residues in the CDR3. With 4 bases clipped from V and 2 bases from J, the junction kept 10 bases outside the gene matches.

The chain recombines TRBV11-2 with TRBJ2-5; 7 nucleotides line up with TRBD1. The V segment lost 4 bases and the J segment 1 base; nucleotides outside the gene matches: 3. CDR3 length: 14 amino acids. Germline CDR1 is SGHAT and CDR2 is FQNNGV. Here the CDR3 reads CASSSTGIQETQYF. The CDR3 nucleotides are TGTGCCAGCAGCTCGACAGGGATCCAAGAGACCCAGTACTTC.

This chain joins TRBV7-2 and TRBJ2-1; 9 bases are shared with TRBD1. Germline V gene data show CDR1 as SGHTA and CDR2 as FQGNSA. The CDR3 extends over 14 amino acids. After removal of 5 bases from V and 7 bases from J, the junction contained 6 bases not matched to a gene. Here the CDR3 DNA reads TGTGCCAGCAGCACCCGGGACAGGGAAAATGAGCAGTTCTTC. Its translation: CASSTRDRENEQFF.

The CDR3 region has the DNA TGTGCCAGCAGCCATCTTCCCGGGACAGCGTTTTTCCGGGGCTACACCTTC. It is translated as CASSHLPGTAFFRGYTF. The J gene is TRBJ1-2, the V gene TRBV7-9, with 7 bases fitting TRBD1. The CDR3 loop spans 17 amino acids. CDR1 is SEHNR and CDR2 is FQNEAQ in the germline V gene (reference sequence). V shed 5 bases and J 8 bases; nucleotides not matched to a gene: 20.

The rearrangement joins TRBV13 to TRBJ2-3; TRBD2 might be the D (5 bases). This CDR3 is 13 amino acids long. Germline V gives CDR1 PRHDT, CDR2 FYEKMQ (reference sequence). The ends were cut back, 8 bases at V and 6 bases at J, with 15 bases in the middle. The CDR3: CASLRRPGDTQYF. In DNA, the CDR3 is TGTGCCAGCTTGAGGCGTCCGGGGGATACGCAGTATTTT.

This clonotype was counted a few times. The V call is TRBV4-3, the J call TRBJ2-1, with 9 bases that match TRBD2. This CDR3 is 17 amino acids long. The V gene end was trimmed by 1 base and the J gene end by 6 bases; junction bases not matched to a gene: 10. CDR1 LGHNA and CDR2 YSLEER come from the germline V gene. Here the CDR3 reads CASSQVVSSSGANEQFF. The CDR3 DNA reads TGCGCCAGCAGCCAAGTCGTTTCGTCTAGCGGGGCCAATGAGCAGTTCTTC.

The chain couples TRBV6-6 to TRBJ2-5; D unresolved. V lost 6 bases and J 2 bases, leaving 16 bases between the germline ends. In germline, CDR1 is MNHNY, CDR2 SVGAGI (reference sequence). The CDR3 covers 15 residues. CDR3 protein: CASSLGPTQQETQYF. DNA for the CDR3: TGTGCCAGCAGCCTCGGACCGACCCAGCAAGAGACCCAGTACTTC.

The chain has TRBV12-3 or TRBV12-4 and TRBJ2-3, with a weak D call TRBD2 (5 bases). The length of the CDR3 is 11 residues. The V gene lost 8 bases and the J gene lost 10 bases, with 13 bases spanning the gap. The CDR3 region is CASSASIAQYF. As DNA, the CDR3 is TGTGCCAGCTCGGCTAGCATCGCGCAGTATTTT.

This chain links TRBV4-2 with TRBJ2-3; TRBD1 might be the D (6 bases). The CDR3 sequence is 17 residues long. The V gene lost 0 bases and the J gene lost 4 bases, with 17 bases spanning the gap. Looked up from germline, CDR1 is LGHNA and CDR2 is YNFKEQ. This chain's CDR3 is CASSQDSGGRGADTQYF. The CDR3 DNA follows: TGTGCCAGCAGCCAAGATAGTGGGGGCAGGGGTGCAGATACGCAGTATTTT.

Concerning this clonotype: Possible read error: a much larger clone is one base away. The rearrangement links TRBV7-9 to TRBJ1-6; D remains unclear. Germline CDR1 reads SEHNR; CDR2 reads FQNEAQ (reference sequence). V gave up 4 bases and J gave up 14 bases, with 18 bases separating them. The CDR3 consists of 14 residues. The CDR3 sequence: CASSSRRWGLALHF. CDR3 nucleotides: TGTGCCAGCAGCTCTCGACGGTGGGGTTTAGCCCTCCACTTT.

This clonotype was recorded a few times. The CDR3 DNA reads TGTGCCAGCAGTTTAGGGTTAGGGGGCGTCTACGAGCAGTACTTC. Translated: CASSLGLGGVYEQYF. The V gene is TRBV12-3 or TRBV12-4, the J gene TRBJ2-7; 7 positions agree with TRBD1. V was pared by 1 base and J by 3 bases, with 6 bases of the junction left unmatched. CDR3 length equals 15 residues.

The chain employs TRBV6-5 and TRBJ2-1; no clear D gene. Germline V gene lookup returns CDR1 MNHEY and CDR2 SVGAGI. CDR3 length equals 13 residues. V was trimmed by 6 bases and J by 9 bases, leaving 15 bases between them. The CDR3 sequence is CASRFGPYTEQFF. CDR3 bases: TGTGCCAGCAGGTTCGGGCCCTATACTGAGCAGTTCTTC.

The chain combines TRBV15 with TRBJ1-4, with D unresolved. The CDR3 is 15 amino acids. With 1 base removed from V and 5 bases from J, the gap between germline ends came to 11 bases. Looked up from germline, CDR1 is LNHNV and CDR2 is YYDKDF (reference sequence). In nucleotides, the CDR3 is TGTGCCACCAGCAGAGGTTCACAGTCGAATGAAAAACTGTTTTTT. Protein sequence: CATSRGSQSNEKLFF.

This chain links TRBV7-6 with TRBJ1-1; 10 bases map to TRBD1. Germline V gives CDR1 SGHVS, CDR2 FNYEAQ. This CDR3 has 15 amino acids. Trimming took 4 bases from V and 5 from J; bases not matched to a gene: 7. CDR3 DNA sequence: TGTGCCAGCAGCTCCAGGACAGGGGGAGGGACTGAAGCTTTCTTT. It yields the protein CASSSRTGGGTEAFF.